This TCR beta chain is from a study of blood T cell repertoires in COVID-19. Overall study: Samples came from the United States, Italy and Spain, spanning acute and convalescent COVID-19. The analysed material was cDNA or gDNA that came from T cells, B-cell-depleted T cells, or PBMCs.

Authors' data handling: Counts of nucleated cells, estimated from reference gene primer amplification, were obtained. Using immunoSEQ multiplex PCR, the repertoire was profiled, and TCRdb retains in-frame clones only, with some absent. D and trimming were read from the DNA, whereas the V and J calls and clone size are those reported in that table. Counted here are around 430,000 clones, approximately 87% occurring once; the ten biggest clones make up about a tenth. Germline values: CDR1 MNHEY, CDR2 SVGAGI. V trimming: 5 bases; J trimming: 8 bases; junction bases outside the gene matches: 6. The CDR3 consists of 15 residues.

This TCR came from a woman aged 45-65 years who had recovered from COVID-19. This sequence joins TRBV6-5 and TRBJ2-1, with 13 bases identical to TRBD2. Sequencing was carried out using PBMCs or T cells enriched from blood (not recorded which). Here the CDR3 DNA reads TGTGCCAGCAGTCCCGGACTAGCGGGGGCGGATGAGCAGTTCTTC. This codes for CASSPGLAGADEQFF.